The next 4 T cell receptor beta chains were all read from a single sample in a study of blood T cell repertoires in COVID-19. Clones were sequenced by immunoSEQ multiplex PCR, and TCRdb holds only the in-frame ones, with some missing. The sample gives about 130,000 clones, roughly 86% of which show up once; about an eighth is in the top ten. The sequencing input was peripheral blood. These TCRs come from a woman in her 70s with COVID-19, enrolled during active disease.

The J gene is TRBJ1-2, the V gene TRBV27; tentatively, D is TRBD1 (6 bases). Trimming removed 5 bases at V and 8 bases at J, with 18 bases between. Germline lookup yields CDR1 MNHEY and CDR2 SMNVEV (reference sequence). CDR3 length equals 14 residues. The CDR3 region is CASSPRQALGGYTF. DNA for the CDR3: TGTGCCAGCAGTCCCCGACAGGCCCTAGGGGGCTACACCTTC.

The chain recombines TRBV3-1 (or the pseudogene TRBV3-2) with TRBJ1-3; weak D call: TRBD1 (5 bases). V was cut by 2 bases and J by 0 bases, with 8 bases left in between. Germline lookup yields CDR1 LGHDT and CDR2 YNNKEL (reference sequence). The CDR3 consists of 15 residues. CDR3 in amino acids: CASSQNRYSGNTIYF. As DNA, the CDR3 is TGTGCCAGCAGCCAAAACAGGTACTCTGGAAACACCATATATTTT.

This chain connects TRBV2 to TRBJ2-7; TRBD1 agrees at 8 bases. This CDR3 region has 13 residues. With 7 bases clipped from V and 7 bases from J, the junction kept 9 bases outside the gene matches. CDR1 SNHLY and CDR2 FYNNEI come from the germline V gene. CDR3 residues: CASNPGTGDEQYF. The CDR3 DNA follows: TGTGCCAGCAATCCAGGGACAGGAGATGAGCAGTACTTC.

This clone showed up just once. The V and J genes are TRBV28 and TRBJ2-1, with a possible D match to TRBD1 (6 bases). Germline V lookup: CDR1 MDHEN, CDR2 SYDVKM. Trimming cost V 5 bases and J 4 bases, with 9 bases left between them. The CDR3 extends over 13 amino acids. The CDR3 bases are TGTGCCAGCAGTATGGACAGATACAATGAGCAGTTCTTC. Translated: CASSMDRYNEQFF. Complete variable domain (other parts from reference TRBV28 and TRBJ2-1): DVKVTQSSRYLVKRTGEKVFLECVQDMDHENMFWYRQDPGLGLRLIYFSYDVKMKEKGDIPEGYSVSREKKERFSLILESASTNQTSMYLCASSMDRYNEQFFGPGTRLTVL.